A selection of T cell receptor beta chains follows, all from one sample in a study of blood T cell repertoires in COVID-19. Method: immunoSEQ multiplex PCR; TCRdb's copy keeps in-frame clones and lacks some. This sample carries approximately 97,000 clones, about 85% of them seen once, and the ten largest clones take around 2%. The sample taken for sequencing was peripheral blood. The receptors stem from a man in his fifties or sixties with active COVID-19. CDR3s include the opening cysteine and the closing phenylalanine or tryptophan. Each record gives: V gene, clone size, D gene, J gene, CDR3 protein, CDR3 DNA. The D gene is left open where the match is weak. Size values are once, few and many counts, or a class for expanded clones, and some rows have none.

TRBV9	.	TRBD1	TRBJ1-4	CASSPRTGENEKLFF	TGTGCCAGCAGCCCTCGGACAGGGGAGAATGAAAAACTGTTTTTT
TRBV27	.	TRBD1	TRBJ1-5	CASSQYAGTGGYNLPLRNQPQHF	TGTGCCAGCAGTCAGTACGCCGGGACAGGGGGCTACAACCTCCCGTTACGCAATCAGCCCCAGCATTTT
TRBV5-4	.	.	TRBJ2-3	CASSRGTSTDTQYF	TGTGCCAGCAGCAGGGGCACTAGCACAGATACGCAGTATTTT
TRBV19	.	TRBD2	TRBJ2-2	CASTSSGGVTGELFF	TGTGCCAGTACCTCAAGCGGGGGGGTCACCGGGGAGCTGTTTTTT
TRBV11-1	.	.	TRBJ2-5	CASTHERTDKETQYF	TGTGCCAGCACACATGAAAGGACAGATAAAGAGACCCAGTACTTC
TRBV9	.	TRBD1	TRBJ2-7	CASSVSGQGFNEQYF	TGTGCCAGCAGCGTTTCGGGACAGGGCTTCAACGAGCAGTACTTC
TRBV4-3	.	TRBD1	TRBJ2-7	CASSRGQPYEQYF	TGCGCCAGCAGCCGGGGACAGCCCTACGAGCAGTACTTC
TRBV7-9	.	TRBD2	TRBJ2-1	CASSSSGGANEQFF	TGTGCCAGCAGCTCTAGCGGGGGGGCCAATGAGCAGTTCTTC
TRBV4-1	.	.	TRBJ2-1	CASSQEDYYNEQFF	TGCGCCAGCAGCCAAGAGGACTACTACAATGAGCAGTTCTTC
TRBV15	.	TRBD1	TRBJ2-3	CATSRDGLGGSDTQYF	TGTGCCACCAGCAGAGATGGGTTAGGGGGCTCAGATACGCAGTATTTT
TRBV19	.	.	TRBJ1-2	CASSISTGSNYGYTF	TGTGCCAGTAGTATCTCGACAGGATCAAACTATGGCTACACCTTC
TRBV2	.	TRBD2	TRBJ2-5	CASTERGTQYF	TGTGCCAGCACCGAGCGGGGGACCCAGTACTTC
TRBV3-1/TRBV3-2	.	.	TRBJ2-1	CASSRAGRGNTYNEQFF	TGTGCCAGCAGCCGCGCCGGGCGGGGAAATACCTACAATGAGCAGTTCTTC
TRBV18	.	TRBD1	TRBJ1-1	CASSGTGARVGGNTEAFF	TGTGCCAGCTCAGGAACAGGGGCGAGGGTCGGCGGGAACACTGAAGCTTTCTTT
TRBV6-5	few	.	TRBJ1-4	CASRSQGSANEKLFF	TGTGCCAGCAGATCCCAGGGGTCAGCTAATGAAAAACTGTTTTTT
TRBV6-1	.	TRBD1	TRBJ1-5	CASSEDRVANQPQHF	TGTGCCAGCAGTGAGGACAGGGTGGCCAATCAGCCCCAGCATTTT
TRBV9	few	.	TRBJ1-5	CASSSGVSNQPQHF	TGTGCCAGCAGCAGCGGGGTTAGCAATCAGCCCCAGCATTTT
TRBV5-1	once	.	TRBJ2-2	CASGRPEGTGELFF	TGCGCCAGCGGCCGGCCGGAGGGGACCGGGGAGCTGTTTTTT
TRBV18	.	TRBD2	TRBJ2-7	CASSPGLAGGPRGNEQYF	TGTGCCAGCTCACCGGGACTAGCGGGGGGCCCCCGGGGAAACGAGCAGTACTTC
TRBV7-9	.	.	TRBJ1-1	CASSLARIIQGLNTEAFF	TGTGCCAGCAGCTTAGCCCGTATAATACAGGGATTGAACACTGAAGCTTTCTTT
TRBV5-4	.	.	TRBJ2-6	CASSLRQGWANVLTF	TGTGCCAGCAGCTTGCGGCAGGGGTGGGCCAACGTCCTGACTTTC
TRBV4-2	once	TRBD2	TRBJ2-7	CASSQGLAGAYEQYF	TGTGCCAGCAGCCAGGGACTAGCGGGGGCCTACGAGCAGTACTTC
TRBV7-2	few	TRBD1	TRBJ1-5	CASSTTGLGQPQHF	TGTGCCAGCAGCACGACAGGGTTGGGCCAGCCCCAGCATTTT
TRBV20-1	.	.	TRBJ2-1	CSASKPGGNEQFF	TGCAGTGCTAGTAAGCCAGGGGGGAATGAGCAGTTCTTC
TRBV5-1	.	.	TRBJ1-1	CASGGPSNTEAFF	TGCGCCAGCGGAGGACCGTCGAACACTGAAGCTTTCTTT
TRBV6-5	.	.	TRBJ1-1	CASAPTVNTEAFF	TGTGCCAGCGCTCCAACAGTGAACACTGAAGCTTTCTTT
TRBV7-6	few	TRBD1	TRBJ2-7	CASSLAPGGSYEQYF	TGTGCCAGCAGCTTAGCGCCAGGGGGTTCCTACGAGCAGTACTTC
TRBV7-4	.	TRBD1	TRBJ1-5	CARGQVGPFGQPQHF	TGTGCCAGAGGACAGGTTGGCCCATTCGGTCAGCCCCAGCATTTT
TRBV24-1	.	.	TRBJ2-2	CATSLGMGGSPTGELFF	TGTGCCACCAGTTTAGGGATGGGGGGATCACCCACCGGGGAGCTGTTTTTT
TRBV9	.	TRBD2	TRBJ2-3	CASSVGLRGGVGDTQYF	TGTGCCAGCAGCGTAGGATTGCGGGGGGGCGTCGGAGATACGCAGTATTTT
TRBV7-2	.	.	TRBJ2-5	CASSYSLSRAETQYF	TGTGCCAGCAGTTACTCTTTATCGAGGGCAGAGACCCAGTACTTC
TRBV7-3	.	TRBD2	TRBJ2-7	CASSLTGLAGGREQYF	TGTGCCAGCAGCTTAACGGGACTAGCGGGGGGGCGCGAGCAGTACTTC
TRBV2	.	.	TRBJ1-1	CASSDMTEAFF	TGTGCCAGCAGTGACATGACAGAAGCTTTCTTT
TRBV5-1	.	.	TRBJ2-7	CASSPTGVSYEQYF	TGCGCCAGCAGCCCTACGGGGGTTTCCTACGAGCAGTACTTC
TRBV5-4	.	.	TRBJ1-2	CASSFDGLQGRDYGYTF	TGTGCCAGCAGCTTTGACGGTTTACAGGGTAGGGACTATGGCTACACCTTC
TRBV5-1	.	TRBD1	TRBJ2-5	CASSSTGTDWETQYF	TGCGCCAGCAGCTCCACCGGGACAGATTGGGAGACCCAGTACTTC
TRBV19	.	.	TRBJ2-3	CASSRAGWGTDTQYF	TGTGCCAGTAGTAGGGCAGGATGGGGCACAGATACGCAGTATTTT
TRBV5-1	.	.	TRBJ1-1	CASSFMGGDTEAFF	TGCGCCAGCAGCTTTATGGGAGGGGACACTGAAGCTTTCTTT
TRBV19	.	.	TRBJ2-1	CASSPPGSYNEQFF	TGTGCCAGTAGCCCACCGGGCTCCTACAATGAGCAGTTCTTC
TRBV6-5	.	.	TRBJ1-5	CASSYAGNQPQHF	TGTGCCAGCAGTTACGCGGGGAATCAGCCCCAGCATTTT
TRBV6-6	.	.	TRBJ2-5	CASSYSGLTYQETQYF	TGTGCCAGCAGTTACTCGGGACTCACGTACCAAGAGACCCAGTACTTC
TRBV6-6	.	TRBD1	TRBJ1-6	CASSYGQGGGSPLHF	TGTGCCAGCAGTTACGGACAGGGTGGAGGCTCACCCCTCCACTTT
TRBV2	.	.	TRBJ1-3	CASRGAGVSGNTIYF	TGTGCCAGCAGGGGGGCAGGGGTCTCTGGAAACACCATATATTTT
TRBV7-2	.	.	TRBJ2-7	CASSLGRGRLTEEQYF	TGTGCCAGCAGCTTAGGGAGGGGCCGGTTGACCGAAGAGCAGTACTTC
TRBV27	.	.	TRBJ2-7	CASRKDPDRPYEQYF	TGTGCCAGCAGAAAAGACCCCGACAGGCCCTACGAGCAGTACTTC
TRBV11-3	.	.	TRBJ2-5	CASSFSPQETQYF	TGTGCCAGCAGCTTCAGTCCCCAAGAGACCCAGTACTTC
TRBV7-9	.	.	TRBJ2-7	CASSLTMDIFYPYEQYF	TGTGCCAGCAGCTTAACCATGGACATTTTCTATCCCTACGAGCAGTACTTC
TRBV14	once	.	TRBJ1-1	CASSHSARRNTEAFF	TGTGCCAGCAGCCATTCGGCCAGGCGGAACACTGAAGCTTTCTTT
TRBV29-1	.	.	TRBJ2-5	CSVEVTPRQTQYF	TGCAGCGTTGAGGTAACCCCGAGGCAGACCCAGTACTTC
TRBV6-2/TRBV6-3	.	TRBD1	TRBJ2-5	CASSQGQGRGTQYF	TGTGCCAGCAGTCAGGGACAGGGTAGAGGGACCCAGTACTTC
TRBV12-3/TRBV12-4	.	TRBD1	TRBJ1-1	CASSSTGVTEAFF	TGTGCCAGCAGCTCTACAGGGGTCACTGAAGCTTTCTTT
TRBV10-1	.	.	TRBJ1-2	CARRTVANYGYTF	TGCGCCAGAAGGACAGTCGCTAACTATGGCTACACCTTC
TRBV19	once	.	TRBJ2-6	CASRSAGANVLTF	TGTGCCAGTCGTAGCGCTGGGGCCAACGTCCTGACTTTC
TRBV9	.	TRBD1	TRBJ1-6	CASSARDSLNSPLHF	TGTGCCAGCAGCGCCCGGGACAGCCTTAATTCACCCCTCCACTTT